A selection of T cell receptor beta chains follows, all from one sample in a study of T cell responses to AZD1222 COVID-19 vaccine. The table came from immunoSEQ multiplex PCR; TCRdb's copy has only in-frame clones and leaves some out. The table has about 130,000 clones, roughly 90% seen once. The specimen comprised peripheral blood, sampled on day 0 of AZD1222 vaccination. The receptors shown here come from an adult in good health. CDR3s include the opening cysteine and the closing phenylalanine or tryptophan. A D gene is named only where the DNA matches it firmly. The size of a clone is reported for some rows only, either as once, few or many, or as a class for expanded clones.

cdr3_length: 13
d_call: .
clone_size: .
v_call: TRBV19
j_call: TRBJ2-2
cdr3_aa: CASSMTLTGELFF
cdr3_nt: TGTGCCAGTAGTATGACCCTAACCGGGGAGCTGTTTTTT

cdr3_length: 13
d_call: .
clone_size: .
v_call: TRBV5-1
j_call: TRBJ1-5
cdr3_aa: CASSQNSNQPQHF
cdr3_nt: TGCGCCAGCAGCCAAAATAGCAATCAGCCCCAGCATTTT

cdr3_length: 16
d_call: TRBD1
clone_size: .
v_call: TRBV7-2
j_call: TRBJ2-2
cdr3_aa: CASSLGGTGNTGELFF
cdr3_nt: TGTGCCAGCAGCTTAGGAGGGACAGGGAACACCGGGGAGCTGTTTTTT

cdr3_length: 15
d_call: .
clone_size: once
v_call: TRBV5-1
j_call: TRBJ1-2
cdr3_aa: CASSSLTAGRDGYTF
cdr3_nt: TGCGCCAGCAGCTCCCTGACAGCCGGGCGAGATGGCTACACCTTC

cdr3_length: 14
d_call: .
clone_size: .
v_call: TRBV6-5
j_call: TRBJ1-1
cdr3_aa: CAISGRGRNTEAFF
cdr3_nt: TGTGCCATCTCGGGGAGGGGCCGTAACACTGAAGCTTTCTTT

cdr3_length: 14
d_call: .
clone_size: .
v_call: TRBV19
j_call: TRBJ1-4
cdr3_aa: CATSPAGSNEKLFF
cdr3_nt: TGTGCCACCTCCCCAGCGGGGTCTAATGAAAAACTGTTTTTT

cdr3_length: 14
d_call: .
clone_size: .
v_call: TRBV5-1
j_call: TRBJ2-7
cdr3_aa: CASSMAGDPYEQYF
cdr3_nt: TGCGCCAGCAGTATGGCAGGCGACCCCTACGAGCAGTACTTC

cdr3_length: 13
d_call: .
clone_size: .
v_call: TRBV5-1
j_call: TRBJ2-2
cdr3_aa: CASSLEATGELFF
cdr3_nt: TGCGCCAGCAGCTTGGAGGCCACCGGGGAGCTGTTTTTT

cdr3_length: 15
d_call: .
clone_size: .
v_call: TRBV7-8
j_call: TRBJ1-5
cdr3_aa: CASSFEGRSDQPQHF
cdr3_nt: TGTGCCAGCAGCTTTGAGGGCAGGTCCGATCAGCCCCAGCATTTT

cdr3_length: 14
d_call: TRBD1
clone_size: .
v_call: TRBV19
j_call: TRBJ2-3
cdr3_aa: CATRDRGRTDTQYF
cdr3_nt: TGTGCCACGCGGGACAGGGGGAGGACAGATACGCAGTATTTT

cdr3_length: 19
d_call: TRBD1
clone_size: .
v_call: TRBV23-1
j_call: TRBJ1-5
cdr3_aa: CASSRLDRALGESNQPQHF
cdr3_nt: TGCGCCAGCAGTCGATTAGACAGGGCTTTGGGGGAAAGCAATCAGCCCCAGCATTTT

cdr3_length: 17
d_call: .
clone_size: .
v_call: TRBV7-3
j_call: TRBJ2-1
cdr3_aa: CASSFLGRAANYNEQFF
cdr3_nt: TGTGCCAGCAGCTTCCTAGGTAGGGCAGCAAACTACAATGAGCAGTTCTTC

cdr3_length: 15
d_call: .
clone_size: .
v_call: TRBV30
j_call: TRBJ1-2
cdr3_aa: CAGSGDIGGYYGYTF
cdr3_nt: TGTGCCGGCTCAGGAGACATCGGGGGCTACTATGGCTACACCTTC

cdr3_length: 13
d_call: .
clone_size: .
v_call: TRBV5-6
j_call: TRBJ1-5
cdr3_aa: CASSSGRDQPQHF
cdr3_nt: TGTGCCAGCAGCTCAGGACGGGATCAGCCCCAGCATTTT

cdr3_length: 14
d_call: .
clone_size: .
v_call: TRBV29-1
j_call: TRBJ1-2
cdr3_aa: CSVSGGTVDYGYTF
cdr3_nt: TGCAGCGTTAGTGGGGGCACGGTAGACTATGGCTACACCTTC

cdr3_length: 14
d_call: .
clone_size: .
v_call: TRBV9
j_call: TRBJ1-4
cdr3_aa: CASSAGTPNEKLFF
cdr3_nt: TGTGCCAGCAGCGCCGGAACTCCCAATGAAAAACTGTTTTTT

cdr3_length: 14
d_call: TRBD2
clone_size: many
v_call: TRBV6-4
j_call: TRBJ2-3
cdr3_aa: CASSVAGGTDTQYF
cdr3_nt: TGTGCCAGCAGTGTAGCGGGGGGCACAGATACGCAGTATTTT

cdr3_length: 14
d_call: .
clone_size: .
v_call: TRBV6-5
j_call: TRBJ1-4
cdr3_aa: CASGSGTVREKLFF
cdr3_nt: TGTGCCAGCGGGTCGGGGACGGTCAGGGAAAAACTGTTTTTT

cdr3_length: 15
d_call: .
clone_size: .
v_call: TRBV2
j_call: TRBJ2-3
cdr3_aa: CASSIPGTSTDTQYF
cdr3_nt: TGTGCCAGCAGTATCCCCGGGACTAGCACAGATACGCAGTATTTT

cdr3_length: 15
d_call: .
clone_size: .
v_call: TRBV3-1/TRBV3-2
j_call: TRBJ1-2
cdr3_aa: CASSQGVQGHYGYTF
cdr3_nt: TGTGCCAGCAGCCAAGGGGTACAGGGCCACTATGGCTACACCTTC

cdr3_length: 13
d_call: .
clone_size: .
v_call: TRBV19
j_call: TRBJ2-1
cdr3_aa: CASTPPGYNEQFF
cdr3_nt: TGTGCCAGTACCCCCCCGGGCTACAATGAGCAGTTCTTC

cdr3_length: 17
d_call: TRBD2
clone_size: .
v_call: TRBV3-1/TRBV3-2
j_call: TRBJ2-5
cdr3_aa: CASSQDLRRGGLETQYF
cdr3_nt: TGTGCCAGCAGCCAAGATCTGCGGCGGGGGGGCTTGGAGACCCAGTACTTC

cdr3_length: 13
d_call: .
clone_size: .
v_call: TRBV6-5
j_call: TRBJ2-1
cdr3_aa: CASSYSYNSVQFF
cdr3_nt: TGTGCCAGCAGTTACTCCTACAATTCGGTGCAGTTCTTC

cdr3_length: 17
d_call: .
clone_size: once
v_call: TRBV13
j_call: TRBJ2-3
cdr3_aa: CASSYSQGTLSTDTQYF
cdr3_nt: TGTGCCAGCAGCTACAGTCAGGGGACCCTTAGCACAGATACGCAGTATTTT

cdr3_length: 16
d_call: .
clone_size: once
v_call: TRBV10-3
j_call: TRBJ1-1
cdr3_aa: CAISEPGTGPLAEAFF
cdr3_nt: TGTGCCATCAGTGAGCCGGGTACAGGCCCTCTAGCTGAAGCTTTCTTT

cdr3_length: 15
d_call: .
clone_size: once
v_call: TRBV6-5
j_call: TRBJ1-1
cdr3_aa: CASSYSAGTNTEAFF
cdr3_nt: TGTGCCAGCAGTTACTCGGCAGGAACGAACACTGAAGCTTTCTTT

cdr3_length: 16
d_call: .
clone_size: few
v_call: TRBV5-1
j_call: TRBJ1-2
cdr3_aa: CASSLLGVGSGYGYTF
cdr3_nt: TGCGCCAGCAGCTTGCTAGGGGTTGGATCGGGCTATGGCTACACCTTC

cdr3_length: 14
d_call: .
clone_size: .
v_call: TRBV6-4
j_call: TRBJ2-1
cdr3_aa: CASSAESSYNEQFF
cdr3_nt: TGTGCCAGCAGTGCGGAGAGCTCCTACAATGAGCAGTTCTTC

cdr3_length: 14
d_call: .
clone_size: few
v_call: TRBV3-1/TRBV3-2
j_call: TRBJ2-5
cdr3_aa: CASSLLTSTETQYF
cdr3_nt: TGTGCCAGCAGCCTCTTAACTAGCACGGAGACCCAGTACTTC

cdr3_length: 14
d_call: .
clone_size: .
v_call: TRBV7-8
j_call: TRBJ2-5
cdr3_aa: CASSLAIVQETQYF
cdr3_nt: TGTGCCAGCAGCTTAGCAATTGTCCAAGAGACCCAGTACTTC

cdr3_length: 17
d_call: .
clone_size: .
v_call: TRBV19
j_call: TRBJ1-2
cdr3_aa: CASSIGSWGTDDYGYTF
cdr3_nt: TGTGCCAGTAGTATCGGTTCCTGGGGGACGGATGATTATGGCTACACCTTC

cdr3_length: 12
d_call: .
clone_size: once
v_call: TRBV3-1/TRBV3-2
j_call: TRBJ1-5
cdr3_aa: CASSTQGQPQHF
cdr3_nt: TGTGCCAGCAGCACCCAGGGACAGCCCCAGCATTTT